These 14 T cell receptor beta chains came from one sample sequenced in a study of Ad26.COV2.S vaccination and SARS-CoV-2 variants. Noted treatment: approximately 18 received Ad26.COV2.S at low or high dose, single or two shots; about 5 received placebo; per-sample allocation not given. After the first vaccine or placebo injection, samples were drawn on day 63. The data were produced by immunoSEQ multiplex PCR, yet TCRdb's version contains in-frame clones alone and is incomplete. This sample yields over 400,000 clones, of which about 92% are seen a single time; under 2% belongs to the top ten. Sequencing used peripheral blood, obtained in a trial of Ad26.COV2.S vaccine versus placebo. These receptors were collected from a person aged 18-65 years who received the Ad26.COV2.S COVID-19 vaccine or a placebo.

The chain is built from TRBV5-1 and TRBJ2-5; maybe TRBD1 (6 bases). Deletions cut 5 bases from V and 5 bases from J, with 25 bases between. Germline V gene sequence: CDR1 SGHRS, CDR2 YFSETQ. The CDR3 has 17 residues. The CDR3 DNA reads TGCGCCAGCAGTATGCTCCCAGGGGTTGCGGCTCGGGAGACCCAGTACTTC. Translated: CASSMLPGVAARETQYF.

The chain joins TRBV15 to TRBJ2-5, with D unresolved. V gave up 2 bases and J gave up 0 bases, with 7 bases separating them. Germline CDR1 is LNHNV and CDR2 is YYDKDF (reference sequence). This CDR3 contains 14 residues. Here the CDR3 DNA reads TGTGCCACCAGCAGACATACAGACCAAGAGACCCAGTACTTC. This gives the protein CATSRHTDQETQYF.

V and J are TRBV28 and TRBJ1-6; D is perhaps TRBD1 (5 bases). V was pared by 8 bases and J by 6 bases, with 17 bases between. The germline CDR1 and CDR2 sequences are MDHEN and SYDVKM. There are 15 residues in the CDR3. The CDR3 region has the DNA TGTGCCAGCGCGGCGGGGGGGGTCGCTAATTCACCCCTCCACTTT. It encodes CASAAGGVANSPLHF.

The chain recombines TRBV30 with TRBJ2-3; D is perhaps TRBD2 (6 bases). The V end lost 3 bases, the J end lost 6 bases, and 25 bases lay between the germline ends. The CDR3 covers 17 residues. In germline, CDR1 is GTSNPN, CDR2 SVGIG (reference sequence). Here the CDR3 reads CAWSDTGTPGVFDTQYF. The CDR3 coding sequence is TGTGCCTGGAGCGACACCGGGACCCCGGGGGTTTTCGATACGCAGTATTTT.

The rearrangement joins TRBV4-3 to TRBJ2-7; possibly TRBD2 for D (6 bases). The CDR3 sequence is 15 residues long. Germline loops: CDR1 LGHNA, CDR2 YSLEER. Trimming cost V 0 bases and J 4 bases, with 13 bases left between them. The CDR3 region is CASSQEREVSYEQYF. DNA for the CDR3: TGCGCCAGCAGCCAAGAAAGGGAGGTCTCATACGAGCAGTACTTC.

The rearrangement links TRBV19 to TRBJ2-7, with D maybe TRBD2 (5 bases). CDR1 is LNHDA, CDR2 SQIVND, per germline (reference sequence). Trimming shortened V by 4 bases and J by 1 base, and 11 bases separated the two germline ends. This CDR3 is 14 amino acids long. In nucleotides, the CDR3 is TGTGCCAGTAGTAACGCGGGTGTATCCTACGAGCAGTACTTC. Its protein product is CASSNAGVSYEQYF.

V and J are TRBV4-1 and TRBJ1-2, with D possibly matching TRBD1 (5 bases). Looked up from germline, CDR1 is MGHRA and CDR2 is YSYEKL. Trimming pared 0 bases from V and 8 bases from J, leaving 13 bases between. The length of the CDR3 is 14 residues. The CDR3: CASSQDHVQAGYTF. The DNA of the CDR3 is TGCGCCAGCAGCCAAGATCACGTACAGGCAGGCTACACCTTC.

The J gene is TRBJ1-6, the V gene TRBV27; D is undetermined. CDR1 MNHEY and CDR2 SMNVEV come from the germline V gene (reference sequence). The CDR3 covers 15 residues. V was pared by 5 bases and J by 0 bases, with 8 bases between. CDR3 amino acids: CASSRTSSYNSPLHF. For the CDR3, the DNA is TGTGCCAGCAGTCGGACGAGCTCCTATAATTCACCCCTCCACTTT.

The rearrangement uses TRBV7-2 and TRBJ2-3; D is unresolved. CDR1 is SGHTA and CDR2 is FQGNSA in the germline V gene. Trimming took 1 base from V and 1 from J, leaving 9 bases between them. This CDR3 contains 15 residues. The CDR3 loop is CASSLEEYGTDTQYF. CDR3 sequence (DNA): TGTGCCAGCAGCTTAGAGGAGTATGGCACAGATACGCAGTATTTT.

The rearrangement joins TRBV2 to TRBJ2-3; 16 nucleotides line up with TRBD2. Per germline, CDR1 SNHLY and CDR2 FYNNEI. The CDR3 totals 19 residues. The junction had 14 bases not matched to a gene; V was cut back by 8 bases and J by 3 bases. The CDR3 DNA reads TGTGCCAGCTTGGCAGGGACTAGCGGGGGGGCCGTAGTTACAGATACGCAGTATTTT. It specifies CASLAGTSGGAVVTDTQYF. Variable domain in full (rest from reference TRBV2 and TRBJ2-3): EPEVTQTPSHQVTQMGQEVILRCVPISNHLYFYWYRQILGQKVEFLVSFYNNEISEKSEIFDDQFSVERPDGSNFTLKIRSTKLEDSAMYFCASLAGTSGGAVVTDTQYFGPGTRLTVL.

The chain employs TRBV30 and TRBJ1-1; TRBD1 matches 7 bases. This CDR3 has 12 residues. Trimming at V came to 4 bases and at J to 3 bases, leaving 2 bases not matched to a gene. Germline CDR1 reads GTSNPN; CDR2 reads SVGIG (reference sequence). CDR3 DNA: TGTGCCTGGAAGCAGGGGGACACTGAAGCTTTCTTT. Translating it yields CAWKQGDTEAFF.

CDR3 DNA: TGTGCCAGCAGCAATCCCTCGGGACTCACGAACTATGGCTACACCTTC. It yields the protein CASSNPSGLTNYGYTF. The rearrangement uses TRBV7-9 and TRBJ1-2, with a possible D match to TRBD1 (5 bases). V was pared by 5 bases and J by 2 bases, with 18 bases between. Looked up from germline, CDR1 is SEHNR and CDR2 is FQNEAQ (reference sequence). This CDR3 spans 16 amino acids.

A word on this clone: This specimen includes other DNA sequences encoding the same CDR3. The chain uses TRBV4-3 and TRBJ1-3; D is unclear. V dropped 0 bases and J dropped 4 bases, with 4 bases sitting between them. This CDR3 has 13 amino acids. Germline values: CDR1 LGHNA, CDR2 YSLEER. CDR3 region: CASSQDTGNTIYF. CDR3 in DNA: TGCGCCAGCAGCCAAGATACCGGAAACACCATATATTTT.

The DNA of the CDR3 is TGTGCCAGCAGCCATGGGACTAGCGGGGGGGCCTTGAGTTACAATGAGCAGTTCTTC. It codes for CASSHGTSGGALSYNEQFF. The rearrangement joins TRBV7-6 to TRBJ2-1, with 16 bases identical to TRBD2. The CDR3 is made up of 19 amino acids. The V gene's germline CDR1 is SGHVS and CDR2 FNYEAQ. The ends lost 5 bases at V and 4 bases at J; junction bases unmatched: 11.